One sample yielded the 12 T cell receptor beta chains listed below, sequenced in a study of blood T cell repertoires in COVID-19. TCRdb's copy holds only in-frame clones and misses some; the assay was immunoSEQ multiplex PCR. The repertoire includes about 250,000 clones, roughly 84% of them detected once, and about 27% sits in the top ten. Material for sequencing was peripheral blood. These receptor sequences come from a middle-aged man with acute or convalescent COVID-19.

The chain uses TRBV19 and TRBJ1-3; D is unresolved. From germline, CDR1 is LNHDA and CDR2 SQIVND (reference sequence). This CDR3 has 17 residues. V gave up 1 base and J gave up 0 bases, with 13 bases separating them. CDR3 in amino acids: CASSIGGGYDSGNTIYF. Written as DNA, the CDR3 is TGTGCCAGTAGTATAGGTGGAGGCTACGACTCTGGAAACACCATATATTTT.

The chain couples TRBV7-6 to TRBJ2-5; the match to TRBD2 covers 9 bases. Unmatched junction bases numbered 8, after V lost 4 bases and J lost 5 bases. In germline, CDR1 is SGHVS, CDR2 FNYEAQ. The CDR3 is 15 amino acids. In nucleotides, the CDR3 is TGTGCCAGCAGCTCCTCCGGGACTAGCAAGGAGACCCAGTACTTC. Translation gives CASSSSGTSKETQYF.

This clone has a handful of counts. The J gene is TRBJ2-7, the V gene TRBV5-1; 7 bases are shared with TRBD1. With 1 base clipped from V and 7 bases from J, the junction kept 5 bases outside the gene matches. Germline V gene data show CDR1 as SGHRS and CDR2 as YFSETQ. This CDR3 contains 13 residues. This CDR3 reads CASSLQGVGEQYF. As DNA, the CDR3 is TGCGCCAGCAGCTTGCAGGGGGTAGGGGAGCAGTACTTC.

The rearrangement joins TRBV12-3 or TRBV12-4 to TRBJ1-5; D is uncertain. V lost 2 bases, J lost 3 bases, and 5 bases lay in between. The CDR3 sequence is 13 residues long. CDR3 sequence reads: CASSLIFNQPQHF. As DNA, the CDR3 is TGTGCCAGCAGTTTAATCTTCAATCAGCCCCAGCATTTT.

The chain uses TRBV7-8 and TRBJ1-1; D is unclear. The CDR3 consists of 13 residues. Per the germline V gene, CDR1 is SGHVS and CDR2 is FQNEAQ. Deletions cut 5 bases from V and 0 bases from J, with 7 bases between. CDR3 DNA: TGTGCCAGCAGCCCACTCATGAACACTGAAGCTTTCTTT. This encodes CASSPLMNTEAFF.

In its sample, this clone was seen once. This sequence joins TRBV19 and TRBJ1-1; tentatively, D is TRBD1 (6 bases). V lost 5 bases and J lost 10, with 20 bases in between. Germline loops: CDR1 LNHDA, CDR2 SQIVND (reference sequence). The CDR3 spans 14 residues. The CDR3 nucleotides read TGTGCCAGTAGTTCTGCTCCCGGGGGGGGGCGAGCTTTCTTT. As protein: CASSSAPGGGRAFF.

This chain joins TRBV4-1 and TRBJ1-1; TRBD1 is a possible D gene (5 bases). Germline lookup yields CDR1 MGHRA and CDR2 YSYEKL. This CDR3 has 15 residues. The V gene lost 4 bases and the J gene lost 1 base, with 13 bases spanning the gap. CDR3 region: CASSPTALGNTEAFF. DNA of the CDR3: TGCGCCAGCAGCCCGACAGCCCTTGGGAACACTGAAGCTTTCTTT.

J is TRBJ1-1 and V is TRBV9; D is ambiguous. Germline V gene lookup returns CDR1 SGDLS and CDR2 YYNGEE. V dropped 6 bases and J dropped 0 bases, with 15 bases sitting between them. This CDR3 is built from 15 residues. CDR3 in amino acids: CASTNMLNMNTEAFF. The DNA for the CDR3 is TGTGCCAGCACCAATATGCTTAACATGAACACTGAAGCTTTCTTT.

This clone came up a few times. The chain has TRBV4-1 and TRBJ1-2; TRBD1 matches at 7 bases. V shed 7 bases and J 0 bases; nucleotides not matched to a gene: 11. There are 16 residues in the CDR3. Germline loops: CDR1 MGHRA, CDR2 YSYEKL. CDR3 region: CASTLGDSHTNYGYTF. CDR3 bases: TGCGCCAGCACCCTAGGGGACAGCCATACTAACTATGGCTACACCTTC.

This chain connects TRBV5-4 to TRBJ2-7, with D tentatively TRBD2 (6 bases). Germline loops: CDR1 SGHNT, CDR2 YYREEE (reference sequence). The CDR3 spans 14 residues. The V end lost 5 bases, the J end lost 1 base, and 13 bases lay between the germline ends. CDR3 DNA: TGTGCCAGCAGGTGGGACGGACTATCCTACGAGCAGTACTTC. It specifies CASRWDGLSYEQYF.

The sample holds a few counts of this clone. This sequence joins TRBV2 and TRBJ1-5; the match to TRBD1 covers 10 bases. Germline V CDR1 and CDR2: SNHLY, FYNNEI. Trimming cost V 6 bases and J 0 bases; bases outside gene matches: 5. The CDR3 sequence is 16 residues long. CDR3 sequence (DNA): TGTGCCAGCAGGACAGGGGGCTTTTATAGCAATCAGCCCCAGCATTTT. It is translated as CASRTGGFYSNQPQHF. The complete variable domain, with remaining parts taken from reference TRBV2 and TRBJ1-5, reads EPEVTQTPSHQVTQMGQEVILRCVPISNHLYFYWYRQILGQKVEFLVSFYNNEISEKSEIFDDQFSVERPDGSNFTLKIRSTKLEDSAMYFCASRTGGFYSNQPQHFGDGTRLSIL.

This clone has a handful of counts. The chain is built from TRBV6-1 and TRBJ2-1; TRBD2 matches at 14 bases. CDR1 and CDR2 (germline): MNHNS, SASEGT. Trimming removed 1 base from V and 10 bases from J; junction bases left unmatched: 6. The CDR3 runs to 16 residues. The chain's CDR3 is CASSEVGGLAGVEQFF. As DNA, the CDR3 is TGTGCCAGCAGTGAAGTTGGGGGACTAGCGGGAGTGGAGCAGTTCTTC.